This TCR beta chain was recovered during a study of T cell repertoires in cytomegalovirus infection. Background on the study: A matching HLA type, together with CMV infection, was signaled by public TCR beta signatures. Notes on the study in general: There were HLA-C-restricted CMV-specific TCR beta clonotypes dominating the ex vivo response.

From germline, CDR1 is SGDLS and CDR2 YYNGEE. This CDR3 is 17 amino acids long. J was trimmed by 5 bases and V by 4 bases; bases with no gene match: 12. This clonotype was found a few times. Its cognate antigen is unknown. TCRdb itself ran the reads through MiXCR, one entry per CDR3 protein. The sample records about 460,000 distinct CDR3 sequences, about 11% being singletons. The chain joins TRBV9 to TRBJ2-3; 11 bases match TRBD2. The sequence was collected from a human donor in good health (CMV status not recorded). Some clones in this sample may be carry-over from other donors' samples. Sequenced material: PBMCs. For the CDR3, the DNA is TGTGCCAGCAGCACCCGAGGTAGCGGGGGGGCCGGAGATACGCAGTATTTT. It translates to CASSTRGSGGAGDTQYF.